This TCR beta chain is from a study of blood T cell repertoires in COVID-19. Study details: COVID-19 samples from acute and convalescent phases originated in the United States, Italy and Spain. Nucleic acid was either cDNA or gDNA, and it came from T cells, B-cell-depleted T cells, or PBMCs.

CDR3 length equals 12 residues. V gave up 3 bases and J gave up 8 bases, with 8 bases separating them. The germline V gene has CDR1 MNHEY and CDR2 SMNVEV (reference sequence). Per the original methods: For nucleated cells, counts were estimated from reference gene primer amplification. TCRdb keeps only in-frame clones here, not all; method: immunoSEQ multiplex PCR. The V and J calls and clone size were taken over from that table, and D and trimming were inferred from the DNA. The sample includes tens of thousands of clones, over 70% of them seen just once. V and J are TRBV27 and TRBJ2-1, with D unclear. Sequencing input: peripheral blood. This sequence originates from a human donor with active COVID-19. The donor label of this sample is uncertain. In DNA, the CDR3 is TGTGCCAGCAGTTTCACTGGAGATGAGCAGTTCTTC. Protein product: CASSFTGDEQFF.